The entry that follows covers one T cell receptor (beta chain) sequence. Its antigen is as yet unknown. The second PCR ran about 6 to 12 cycles with a sample-barcoded 5' primer and J-beta primers. Each CDR3 protein is one row after TCRdb ran MiXCR on the 5' RACE reads. The sample shows some 1.8 million distinct CDR3 sequences, about two fifths of them seen only once. The sample providers were healthy Caucasian people from Russia, aged about 6 to 95. Each individual donor underwent a draw of approximately 9.8 milliliters of peripheral blood. From germline, CDR1 is DFQATT and CDR2 SNEGSKA (reference sequence). V was clipped by 6 bases and J by 3 bases, with 11 bases between them. The CDR3 is 12 residues long. The data originate from a study of blood T cells in healthy people across ages. Regarding the study as a whole: Diversity was estimated from one million T cells, and these estimates were considered underestimates. Greater diversity and more naive CD4+ cells were seen in long-lived donors than in aged donors.

The source is a human donor in good health. Specimen: blood. The chain uses TRBV20-1 and TRBJ1-1; D perhaps matches TRBD1 (6 bases). CDR3 residues: CSAPSGDTEAFF. The CDR3 coding sequence is TGCAGTGCCCCCTCAGGGGACACTGAAGCTTTCTTT.